Each of the 13 T cell receptor beta chains below was sequenced from the same sample in a study of high-grade serous ovarian cancer treatment subgroups. The tumor samples were collected prior to definitive surgery or chemotherapy. The assay was immunoSEQ multiplex PCR, and TCRdb's table has in-frame clones only and misses some. In the table there are 2,500 to 3,000 clones, roughly 72% of which are singletons. Source material: tumor tissue. The receptors here all came from a human donor with high-grade serous ovarian cancer.

CDR3 DNA: TGTGCCAGCAGCTTGGGGACGGGAGGGGGCTACGAGCAGTACTTC. Translated: CASSLGTGGGYEQYF. The chain joins TRBV5-8 to TRBJ2-7, with 8 bases aligning to TRBD2. CDR3 length: 15 residues. CDR1 SGHTS and CDR2 YDEGEE come from the germline V gene. Losses at the gene ends were 0 bases for V and 3 bases for J; bases not matched to a gene: 5.

This clone has a handful of counts. The V gene is TRBV5-1, the J gene TRBJ1-6, with TRBD1 as a possible D gene (5 bases). V gave up 5 bases and J gave up 6 bases, with 18 bases separating them. The germline V gene encodes CDR1 SGHRS and CDR2 YFSETQ. The CDR3 runs 16 residues. CDR3 loop: CASRREGRGSNSPLHF. DNA of the CDR3: TGCGCCAGCAGACGTGAGGGGCGCGGGAGTAATTCACCCCTCCACTTT.

CDR3 DNA: TGTGCCAGCAGCTTAGGCCACAGGGGGAAACGAGAGACCCAGTACTTC. It encodes CASSLGHRGKRETQYF. This chain links TRBV7-8 with TRBJ2-5; the match to TRBD1 covers 8 bases. The germline CDR1 and CDR2 sequences are SGHVS and FQNEAQ. CDR3 length: 16 residues. After removal of 1 base from V and 4 bases from J, the junction contained 8 bases not matched to a gene. Full variable domain (remainder filled in from reference TRBV7-8 and TRBJ2-5): GAGVSQSPRYKVAKRGQDVALRCDPISGHVSLFWYQQALGQGPEFLTYFQNEAQLDKSGLPSDRFFAERPEGSVSTLKIQRTQQEDSAVYLCASSLGHRGKRETQYFGPGTRLLVL.

There are a few counts of this clone. This chain connects TRBV28 to TRBJ2-7, with a weak D call TRBD1 (5 bases). This CDR3 spans 12 amino acids. Germline V CDR1 and CDR2: MDHEN, SYDVKM. V was pared by 8 bases and J by 2 bases, with 10 bases between. This chain's CDR3 is CASLDITYEQYF. The CDR3 DNA is TGTGCCAGCTTGGACATAACCTACGAGCAGTACTTC.

The table lists this clone with a few counts. J is TRBJ2-5 and V is TRBV2, with TRBD1 as a possible D gene (5 bases). The CDR3 totals 12 residues. In germline, CDR1 is SNHLY, CDR2 FYNNEI. Trimming took off 7 bases at V and 4 bases at J, with 10 bases between the two ends. This CDR3 is CASKPGSETQYF. For the CDR3, the DNA is TGTGCCAGCAAGCCAGGGTCAGAGACCCAGTACTTC.

This chain connects TRBV7-9 to TRBJ1-4; unclear D gene. Germline V gives CDR1 SEHNR, CDR2 FQNEAQ (reference sequence). Trimming took off 4 bases at V and 3 bases at J, with 15 bases between the two ends. This CDR3 is built from 16 residues. The CDR3 DNA sequence: TGTGCCAGCAGCTCGTCATCGTCCGCGTCTAATGAAAAACTGTTTTTT. Translating gives CASSSSSSASNEKLFF.

The chain has TRBV15 and TRBJ2-7, with 10 bases that match TRBD2. CDR3 length: 16 residues. J gave up 7 bases and V 1 base, and 10 bases lay outside the gene matches. CDR1 and CDR2 from the germline V gene are LNHNV and YYDKDF (reference sequence). CDR3 protein: CATSRGTAASGSEQYF. The CDR3 DNA sequence: TGTGCCACCAGCAGAGGAACGGCGGCTAGCGGGAGTGAGCAGTACTTC.

The chain has TRBV27 and TRBJ1-6; 7 nucleotides agree with TRBD1. This CDR3 is 18 amino acids long. CDR1 and CDR2 (germline): MNHEY, SMNVEV (reference sequence). V lost 6 bases to trimming and J lost 4 bases; unmatched junction nucleotides: 15. In DNA form, the CDR3 reads TGTGCCAGCAGGGCGGGACAGAGATATACCCCATATAATTCACCCCTCCACTTT. This encodes CASRAGQRYTPYNSPLHF.

The chain is built from TRBV6-5 and TRBJ1-4; 9 nucleotides match TRBD1. With 3 bases clipped from V and 2 bases from J, the junction kept 4 bases outside the gene matches. Germline V gives CDR1 MNHEY, CDR2 SVGAGI. The CDR3 sequence is 16 residues long. The CDR3 DNA follows: TGTGCCAGCAGTTATACAGGGGGCCGTACTAATGAAAAACTGTTTTTT. Encoded protein: CASSYTGGRTNEKLFF.

V gene TRBV6-6 combines with J gene TRBJ2-7; 9 bases are shared with TRBD2. The CDR3 has 14 amino acids. Germline lookup yields CDR1 MNHNY and CDR2 SVGAGI (reference sequence). The V gene end was trimmed by 6 bases and the J gene end by 6 bases; junction bases not matched to a gene: 9. This CDR3 is CASRNGLASAEQYF. CDR3 in DNA: TGTGCCAGCAGGAACGGACTAGCGTCCGCCGAGCAGTACTTC.

The V gene is TRBV6-5, the J gene TRBJ2-3, with D maybe TRBD1 (6 bases). CDR1 MNHEY and CDR2 SVGAGI come from the germline V gene. The CDR3 totals 15 residues. The V end lost 6 bases, the J end lost 3 bases, and 16 bases lay between the germline ends. CDR3 sequence reads: CASSPPGAVTDTQYF. The CDR3 coding sequence is TGTGCCAGCAGCCCCCCAGGGGCTGTGACAGATACGCAGTATTTT.

This clone has just one count. The chain is built from TRBV28 and TRBJ2-1, with D unclear. Germline CDR1 reads MDHEN; CDR2 reads SYDVKM. Trimming took off 8 bases at V and 5 bases at J, with 13 bases between the two ends. CDR3 length: 13 amino acids. Here the CDR3 reads CASLSGFNNEQFF. In nucleotides, the CDR3 is TGTGCCAGCCTCTCCGGTTTTAACAATGAGCAGTTCTTC.

The chain combines TRBV19 with TRBJ2-7; 8 bases match TRBD2. The CDR3 spans 14 residues. Germline CDR1 reads LNHDA; CDR2 reads SQIVND (reference sequence). Losses at the gene ends were 5 bases for V and 7 bases for J; bases not matched to a gene: 10. Here the CDR3 reads CASSASLSGGEQYF. The CDR3 DNA sequence: TGTGCCAGTAGTGCGAGTCTCAGCGGGGGTGAGCAGTACTTC.